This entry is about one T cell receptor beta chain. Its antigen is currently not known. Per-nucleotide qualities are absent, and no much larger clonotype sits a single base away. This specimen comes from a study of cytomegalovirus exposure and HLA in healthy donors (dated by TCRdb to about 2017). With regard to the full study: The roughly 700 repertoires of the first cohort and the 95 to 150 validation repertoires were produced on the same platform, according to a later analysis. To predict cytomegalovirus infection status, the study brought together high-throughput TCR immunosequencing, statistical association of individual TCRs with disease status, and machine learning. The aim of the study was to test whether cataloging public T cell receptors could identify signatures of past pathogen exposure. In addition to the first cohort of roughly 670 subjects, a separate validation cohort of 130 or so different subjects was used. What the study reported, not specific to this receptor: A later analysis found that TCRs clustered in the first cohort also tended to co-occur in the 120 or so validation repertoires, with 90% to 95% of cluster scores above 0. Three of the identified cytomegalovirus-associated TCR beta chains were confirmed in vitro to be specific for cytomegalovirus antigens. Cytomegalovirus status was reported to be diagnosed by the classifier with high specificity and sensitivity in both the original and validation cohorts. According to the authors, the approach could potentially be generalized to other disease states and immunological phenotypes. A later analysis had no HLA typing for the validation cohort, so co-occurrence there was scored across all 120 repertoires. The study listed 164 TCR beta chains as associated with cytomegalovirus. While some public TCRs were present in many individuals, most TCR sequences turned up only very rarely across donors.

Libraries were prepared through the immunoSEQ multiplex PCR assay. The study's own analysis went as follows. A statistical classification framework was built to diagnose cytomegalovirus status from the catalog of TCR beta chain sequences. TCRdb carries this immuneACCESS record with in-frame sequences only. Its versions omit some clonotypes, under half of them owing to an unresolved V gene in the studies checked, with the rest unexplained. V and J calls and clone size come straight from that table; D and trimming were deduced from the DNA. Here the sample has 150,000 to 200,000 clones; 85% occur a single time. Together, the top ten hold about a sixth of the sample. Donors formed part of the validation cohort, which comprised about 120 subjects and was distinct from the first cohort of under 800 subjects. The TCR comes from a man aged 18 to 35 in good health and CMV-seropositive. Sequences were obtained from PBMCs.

The bases read TGTGCCATCAGTCCGGGAGGGGAGACCCAGTACTTC. Translation gives CAISPGGETQYF. The chain joins TRBV10-3 to TRBJ2-5, and TRBD2 aligns with 8 junction nucleotides. CDR1 and CDR2 are drawn from the germline V gene: ENHRY, SYGVKD. The CDR3 holds 12 amino acids from the cysteine to the phenylalanine. The entry retains the CDR3 DNA only, 36 bases that are in frame from base 1. Trimming takes 5 bases off V and 5 bases off J; junction bases not matched to a gene: 1.